This TCR beta chain was captured in a study of blood T cell repertoires in COVID-19. The overall study: Collection of acute and convalescent COVID-19 samples took place in the United States, Italy and Spain. PBMCs, B-cell-depleted T cells, or T cells provided the cDNA or gDNA that made up the material.

Germline CDR1 and CDR2: MNHNY and SVGAGI (reference sequence). With 5 bases clipped from V and 8 bases from J, the junction kept 21 bases outside the gene matches. The CDR3 is 18 amino acids. Study processing details: Counts of nucleated cells, estimated from reference gene primer amplification, were obtained. Generated by immunoSEQ multiplex PCR, the TCRdb table keeps only in-frame clones and is missing some. V, J and clone size are taken as reported in that table, and D and trimming were inferred from the DNA itself. Of 130,000 to 150,000 clones listed, 70% to 90% are singletons. This clone is a singleton in its sample.

The chain is built from TRBV6-6 and TRBJ1-2, with TRBD1 matching 9 bases. The receptor comes from a human donor with acute or convalescent COVID-19. The donor label of this sample is uncertain. The sequenced sample consisted of peripheral blood. CDR3 region: CASSLKGFATGGIRGYTF. CDR3 nucleotide sequence: TGTGCCAGCAGTCTAAAAGGATTTGCCACAGGGGGCATTAGAGGCTACACCTTC.